This TCR beta chain was documented in a study of cytomegalovirus exposure and HLA in healthy donors. Study as a whole: There were 70 million to 95 million unique TCRs (from HLA-typed donors) in an early data release. Findings and caveats of the study: As a later analysis revealed, the rate of TCR association differed by HLA locus, with DRB1 most and HLA-C fewest.

The CDR3 spans 16 residues. V lost 4 bases, J lost 5 bases, and 11 bases stayed unmatched. Germline CDR1 is MGHRA and CDR2 is YSYEKL. With regard to this clone: Its matching antigen is unknown.

PCR employed 60 Vbeta and 13 Jbeta primers. Authors' analysis steps: Later, about 80 million unique TCR beta chains were counted in an analysis, and roughly 11 million of them were shared. The assay was immunoSEQ multiplex PCR, and TCRdb's table has in-frame clones only and misses some. V and J calls and clone size are given by that table; D and trimming were obtained from the DNA. The repertoire consists of roughly 65,000 clones, with about four fifths occurring once and the leading ten covering roughly 4%. The chain has TRBV4-1 and TRBJ1-3; TRBD1 aligns across 7 bases. This clonotype was sampled from a woman aged 25 to 45 in good health and CMV-seronegative. The sequenced sample was PBMCs. In nucleotides, the CDR3 is TGCGCCAGCAGCCCCCGTTCCCGACAGGGAAGAAACACCATATATTTT. Protein: CASSPRSRQGRNTIYF.